What follows are 20 T cell receptor beta chains derived from one specimen sequenced in a study of OX40 agonist ivuxolimab in advanced cancers. Libraries were built with the immunoSEQ multiplex PCR assay. TCRdb stores this immuneACCESS table with in-frame sequences only. Part of the clones is absent; in the studies checked, under half of the shortfall reflects unresolved V genes, and no reason is known for the rest. The sample profile shows fewer than 80,000 clones; around 85% of them were found once. About 0.83% of the sample rests with the top ten. Sequencing used CD4+ or CD8+ T cells sorted from blood, obtained in a trial of the OX40 agonist ivuxolimab. The receptors were gathered from an adult with an advanced solid tumor such as melanoma, head and neck, liver or kidney cancer.

The chain carries TRBV5-1 and TRBJ2-2, with D possibly matching TRBD1 (5 bases). Deletions cut 0 bases from V and 3 bases from J, with 9 bases between. Germline V gene data show CDR1 as SGHRS and CDR2 as YFSETQ. This CDR3 contains 15 residues. The CDR3 DNA reads as TGCGCCAGCAGCTTGGGAAGGACATACACCGGGGAGCTGTTTTTT. Encoded protein: CASSLGRTYTGELFF.

This chain links TRBV4-1 with TRBJ1-5; maybe TRBD1 (6 bases). Germline CDR1 MGHRA, CDR2 YSYEKL. The V gene lost 1 base and the J gene lost 6 bases, with 16 bases spanning the gap. CDR3 length: 16 amino acids. The CDR3 nucleotides read TGCGCCAGCAGCCAAGTGTTAAGGGAAGGGGGTCAGCCCCAGCATTTT. Translated: CASSQVLREGGQPQHF.

This rearrangement joins TRBV5-4 to TRBJ2-6; D remains ambiguous. This CDR3 spans 15 amino acids. In germline, CDR1 is SGHNT, CDR2 YYREEE (reference sequence). Trimming pared 4 bases from V and 3 bases from J, leaving 11 bases between. The CDR3 DNA reads TGTGCCAGCAGCCTGGACCAAGGTGGGGCCAACGTCCTGACTTTC. Residues: CASSLDQGGANVLTF.

The rearrangement joins TRBV14 to TRBJ2-1, with 9 positions matching TRBD2. V was clipped by 1 base and J by 4 bases; unmatched bases: 2. Germline V gene sequence: CDR1 SGHDN, CDR2 FVKESK. The CDR3 consists of 15 residues. The CDR3, as DNA: TGTGCCAGCAGCCAAGGGACTAGCGAATACAATGAGCAGTTCTTC. Protein product: CASSQGTSEYNEQFF.

The genes are TRBV10-1 and TRBJ2-1; TRBD2 matches 15 bases. The CDR3 covers 14 residues. Germline CDR1 WNHNN, CDR2 SYGVQD (reference sequence). V trimming: 6 bases; J trimming: 8 bases; junction bases outside the gene matches: 2. The CDR3, as DNA: TGCGCCAGCAGGGGGACTAGCGGGAGGTATGAGCAGTTCTTC. This translates into CASRGTSGRYEQFF.

The chain joins TRBV19 to TRBJ2-3, with 11 nucleotides matching TRBD1. Losses at the gene ends were 5 bases for V and 6 bases for J; bases not matched to a gene: 7. The CDR3 totals 15 residues. Germline values: CDR1 LNHDA, CDR2 SQIVND (reference sequence). CDR3 sequence reads: CASSADRGQGDTQYF. CDR3 DNA: TGTGCCAGTAGTGCGGACAGGGGGCAAGGTGATACGCAGTATTTT.

The chain couples TRBV6-5 to TRBJ1-3; weak D call: TRBD1 (6 bases). V dropped 6 bases and J dropped 1 base, with 13 bases sitting between them. Germline loops: CDR1 MNHEY, CDR2 SVGAGI. The CDR3 is 15 amino acids. CDR3: CASSPDRSSGNTIYF. DNA for the CDR3: TGTGCCAGCAGCCCCGACAGGTCATCTGGAAACACCATATATTTT.

The rearrangement uses TRBV7-3 and TRBJ1-1; no clear D gene. Between the trimmed V and J ends, which lost 2 bases and 7 bases, there was a span of 11 bases. Germline V lookup: CDR1 SGHTA, CDR2 FQGTGA. There are 13 residues in the CDR3. DNA of the CDR3: TGTGCCAGCAGCTTAGAGTCTGGTGGTGAAGCTTTCTTT. This encodes CASSLESGGEAFF.

The chain couples TRBV7-9 to TRBJ2-1; TRBD2 matches at 10 bases. The length of the CDR3 is 15 residues. From germline, CDR1 is SEHNR and CDR2 FQNEAQ (reference sequence). V was clipped by 5 bases and J by 4 bases; unmatched bases: 5. CDR3 amino acids: CASSVGTSEYNEQFF. The CDR3 nucleotides read TGTGCCAGCAGCGTCGGGACTAGCGAGTACAATGAGCAGTTCTTC.

The rearrangement uses TRBV2 and TRBJ2-3, with D unresolved. There are 12 residues in the CDR3. Germline values: CDR1 SNHLY, CDR2 FYNNEI. Trimming cost V 4 bases and J 7 bases, with 9 bases left between them. The CDR3 sequence is CASSGAANTQYF. The DNA of the CDR3 is TGTGCCAGCAGTGGGGCAGCCAATACGCAGTATTTT.

This rearrangement joins TRBV19 to TRBJ2-3, with D possibly being TRBD1 or TRBD2 (6 bases each). Germline V gene data show CDR1 as LNHDA and CDR2 as SQIVND (reference sequence). CDR3 length equals 13 residues. V was cut by 10 bases and J by 3 bases, with 14 bases left in between. CDR3 coding DNA: TGTGCCACCGGGCTAGGGGGGACAGATACGCAGTATTTT. Translation: CATGLGGTDTQYF.

This clone showed up just a few times. The V and J genes are TRBV7-2 and TRBJ1-2; weak D call: TRBD1 (5 bases). Germline-derived CDR1 and CDR2 are SGHTA and FQGNSA. Trimming removed 5 bases at V and 2 bases at J, with 15 bases between. This CDR3 is 15 amino acids long. The CDR3 DNA sequence: TGTGCCAGCAGCCCCCGCGGGGGGGGGAACTATGGCTACACCTTC. It specifies CASSPRGGGNYGYTF.

This clone appeared once. The chain uses TRBV18 and TRBJ2-7; D remains ambiguous. Germline lookup yields CDR1 KGHSH and CDR2 LQKENI. V lost 3 bases and J lost 0, with 12 bases in between. This CDR3 has 15 residues. CDR3 protein: CASSPSLGPSYEQYF. CDR3 bases: TGTGCCAGCTCACCTTCTCTAGGGCCCTCCTACGAGCAGTACTTC.

The chain couples TRBV6-5 to TRBJ1-1, with 7 bases fitting TRBD1. V lost 6 bases and J lost 6; bases outside the gene matches: 7. The CDR3 is made up of 13 amino acids. Germline V lookup: CDR1 MNHEY, CDR2 SVGAGI. In DNA, the CDR3 is TGTGCCAGCAGGATGACCAGGGGGTCTGAAGCTTTCTTT. The encoded protein is CASRMTRGSEAFF.

In this sample, this clone turned up once. This rearrangement joins TRBV11-1 to TRBJ1-2, with D unresolved. In germline, CDR1 is SGHAT, CDR2 FQDESV (reference sequence). This CDR3 contains 14 residues. Trimming cost V 2 bases and J 4 bases, with 11 bases left between them. CDR3 in DNA: TGTGCCAGCAGCTTAAACACCGCAGGCTATGGCTACACCTTC. Translation gives CASSLNTAGYGYTF.

This clone appeared once. V and J are TRBV12-5 and TRBJ2-7; 8 bases match TRBD1. Germline loops: CDR1 LGHNT, CDR2 FRNRAP. Trimming removed 6 bases from V and 4 bases from J; junction bases left unmatched: 11. This CDR3 has 15 amino acids. The CDR3 here is CASGSRRGLGYEQYF. DNA of the CDR3: TGTGCTAGTGGGTCCCGCAGGGGGCTAGGATACGAGCAGTACTTC.

The CDR3 bases are TGTGCCAGCAGTTATGGTCAGGGGCCGGACGAGCAGTACTTC. This translates into CASSYGQGPDEQYF. This chain connects TRBV6-5 to TRBJ2-7, with a tentative D call TRBD1 (6 bases). This CDR3 comprises 14 residues. V lost 3 bases, J lost 5 bases, and 14 bases lay in between. CDR1 MNHEY and CDR2 SVGAGI come from the germline V gene.

The chain is built from TRBV7-2 and TRBJ2-7, with D unresolved. CDR3 size: 15 residues. Per the germline V gene, CDR1 is SGHTA and CDR2 is FQGNSA. Deletions cut 3 bases from V and 0 bases from J, with 12 bases between. The CDR3: CASSFGVIPSYEQYF. CDR3 in DNA: TGTGCCAGCAGCTTTGGGGTGATTCCCTCCTACGAGCAGTACTTC.

Written as DNA, the CDR3 is TGCGCCAGCAGTCAGGACCAACACTACAATGAGCAGTTCTTC. Translation gives CASSQDQHYNEQFF. The chain is built from TRBV5-1 and TRBJ2-1; D unresolved. Germline V gene sequence: CDR1 SGHRS, CDR2 YFSETQ. The ends were cut back, 5 bases at V and 3 bases at J, with 12 bases in the middle. The CDR3 has 14 amino acids.

This sequence joins TRBV4-3 and TRBJ2-7; 8 bases are a match to TRBD1. Germline trimming cut 1 base from V and 0 bases from J; bases unmatched to any gene: 11. The length of the CDR3 is 18 residues. CDR1 is LGHNA, CDR2 YSLEER, per germline. The CDR3 sequence is CASSQGLVRTGISYEQYF. The CDR3 coding sequence is TGCGCCAGCAGCCAAGGGCTTGTGAGGACAGGGATCTCCTACGAGCAGTACTTC.